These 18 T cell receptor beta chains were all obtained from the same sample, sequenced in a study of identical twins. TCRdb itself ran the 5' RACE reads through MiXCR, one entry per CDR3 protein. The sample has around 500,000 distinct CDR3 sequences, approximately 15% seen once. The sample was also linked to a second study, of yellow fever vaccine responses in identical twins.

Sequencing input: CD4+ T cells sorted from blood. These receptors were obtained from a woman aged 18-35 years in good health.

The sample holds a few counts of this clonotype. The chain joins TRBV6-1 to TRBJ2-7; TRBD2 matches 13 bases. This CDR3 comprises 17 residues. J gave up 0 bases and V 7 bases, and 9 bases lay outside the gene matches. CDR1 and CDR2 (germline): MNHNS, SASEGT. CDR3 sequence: CASTPLRTSGSSYEQYF. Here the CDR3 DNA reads TGTGCCAGCACCCCCCTCAGGACTAGCGGGAGCTCCTACGAGCAGTACTTC.

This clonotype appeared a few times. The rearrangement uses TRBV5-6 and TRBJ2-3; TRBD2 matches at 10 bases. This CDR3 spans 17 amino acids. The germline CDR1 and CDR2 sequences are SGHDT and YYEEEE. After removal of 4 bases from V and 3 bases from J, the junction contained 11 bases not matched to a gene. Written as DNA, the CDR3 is TGTGCCAGCAGCCTACTCAGCGGGAGGGCCGCAACAGATACGCAGTATTTT. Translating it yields CASSLLSGRAATDTQYF.

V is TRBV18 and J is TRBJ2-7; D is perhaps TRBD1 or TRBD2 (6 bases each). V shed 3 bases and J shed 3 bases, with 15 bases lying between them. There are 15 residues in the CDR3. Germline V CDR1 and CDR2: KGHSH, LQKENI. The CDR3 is CASSPLGGLNYEQYF. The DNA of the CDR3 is TGTGCCAGCTCACCCCTCGGGGGCCTAAACTACGAGCAGTACTTC.

CDR3: CASSLPALAGSVNEQFF. For the CDR3, the DNA is TGTGCCAGCAGTTTACCCGCCCTAGCGGGGTCGGTCAATGAGCAGTTCTTC. The V call is TRBV12-3 or TRBV12-4, the J call TRBJ2-1, with 9 bases matching TRBD2. Trimming at V came to 2 bases and at J to 6 bases, leaving 11 bases not matched to a gene. The CDR3 contains 17 residues.

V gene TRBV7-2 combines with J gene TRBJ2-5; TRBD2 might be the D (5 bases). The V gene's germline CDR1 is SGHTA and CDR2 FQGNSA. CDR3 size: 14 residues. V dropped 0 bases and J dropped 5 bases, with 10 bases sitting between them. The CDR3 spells CASSLARVGETQYF. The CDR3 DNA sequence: TGTGCCAGCAGCTTAGCGAGGGTGGGTGAGACCCAGTACTTC.

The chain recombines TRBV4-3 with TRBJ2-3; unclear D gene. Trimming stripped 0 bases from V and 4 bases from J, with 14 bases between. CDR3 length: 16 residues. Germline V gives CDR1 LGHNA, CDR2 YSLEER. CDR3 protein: CASSQDLRVGPDTQYF. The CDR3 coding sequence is TGCGCCAGCAGCCAAGATCTAAGAGTCGGCCCAGATACGCAGTATTTT.

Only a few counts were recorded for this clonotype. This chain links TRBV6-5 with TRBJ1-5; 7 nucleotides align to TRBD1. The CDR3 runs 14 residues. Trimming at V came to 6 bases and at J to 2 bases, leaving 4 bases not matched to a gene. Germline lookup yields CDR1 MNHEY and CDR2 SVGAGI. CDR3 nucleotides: TGTGCCAGCAGAGCCACAGGGGGCAATCAGCCCCAGCATTTT. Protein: CASRATGGNQPQHF.

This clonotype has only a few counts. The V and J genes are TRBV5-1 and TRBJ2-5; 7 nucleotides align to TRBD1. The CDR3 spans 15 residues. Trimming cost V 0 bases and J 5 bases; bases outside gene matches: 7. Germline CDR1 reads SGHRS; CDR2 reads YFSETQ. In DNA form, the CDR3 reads TGCGCCAGCAGCTTGGAGACAGGGCTTTTGGAGACCCAGTACTTC. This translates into CASSLETGLLETQYF.

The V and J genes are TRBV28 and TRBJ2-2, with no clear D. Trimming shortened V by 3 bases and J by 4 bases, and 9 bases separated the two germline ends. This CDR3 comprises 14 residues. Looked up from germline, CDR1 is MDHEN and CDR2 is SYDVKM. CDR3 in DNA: TGTGCCAGCAGTTTCCCAGATGGCACCGGGGAGCTGTTTTTT. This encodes CASSFPDGTGELFF.

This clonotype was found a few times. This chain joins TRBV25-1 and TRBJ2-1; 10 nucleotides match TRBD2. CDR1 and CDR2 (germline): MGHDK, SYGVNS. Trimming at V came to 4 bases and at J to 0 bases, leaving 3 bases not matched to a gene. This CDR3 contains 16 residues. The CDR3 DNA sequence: TGTGCCAGCAGTGTATTAGCGGGAGGCTCCTACAATGAGCAGTTCTTC. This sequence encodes CASSVLAGGSYNEQFF.

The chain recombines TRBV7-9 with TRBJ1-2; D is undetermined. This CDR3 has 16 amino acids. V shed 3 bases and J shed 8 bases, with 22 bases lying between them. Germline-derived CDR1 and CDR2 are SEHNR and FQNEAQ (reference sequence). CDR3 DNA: TGTGCCAGCAGCTTTAGCCGGGTGGCGTCGGGGTACGGCTACACCTTC. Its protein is CASSFSRVASGYGYTF.

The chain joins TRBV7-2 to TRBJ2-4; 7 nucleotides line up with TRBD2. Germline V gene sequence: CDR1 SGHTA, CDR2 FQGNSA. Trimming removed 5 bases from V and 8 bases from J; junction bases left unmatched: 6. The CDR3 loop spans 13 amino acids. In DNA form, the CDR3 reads TGTGCCAGCAGCCGTGGACGGGGGGACATTCAGTACTTC. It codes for CASSRGRGDIQYF.

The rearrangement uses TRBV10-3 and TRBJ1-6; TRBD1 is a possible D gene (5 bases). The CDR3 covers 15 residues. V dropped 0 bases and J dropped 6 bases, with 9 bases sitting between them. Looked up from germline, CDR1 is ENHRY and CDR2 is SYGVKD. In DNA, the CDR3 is TGTGCCATCAGTGAGTCGGGGGGTTTTAATTCACCCCTCCACTTT. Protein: CAISESGGFNSPLHF.

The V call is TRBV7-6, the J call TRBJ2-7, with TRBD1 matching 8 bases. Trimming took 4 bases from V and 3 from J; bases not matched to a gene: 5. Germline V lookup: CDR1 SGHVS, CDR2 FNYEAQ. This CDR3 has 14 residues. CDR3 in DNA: TGTGCCAGCAGCTCACCAGGGGGCTTCTACGAGCAGTACTTC. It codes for CASSSPGGFYEQYF.

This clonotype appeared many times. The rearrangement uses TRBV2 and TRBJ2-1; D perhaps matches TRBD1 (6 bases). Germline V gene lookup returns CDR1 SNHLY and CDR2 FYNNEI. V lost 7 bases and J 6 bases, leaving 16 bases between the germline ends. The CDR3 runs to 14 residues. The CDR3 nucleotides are TGTGCCAGCACCAGTCAGGGGCCTGTCAATGAGCAGTTCTTC. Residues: CASTSQGPVNEQFF. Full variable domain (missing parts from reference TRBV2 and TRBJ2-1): EPEVTQTPSHQVTQMGQEVILRCVPISNHLYFYWYRQILGQKVEFLVSFYNNEISEKSEIFDDQFSVERPDGSNFTLKIRSTKLEDSAMYFCASTSQGPVNEQFFGPGTRLTVL.

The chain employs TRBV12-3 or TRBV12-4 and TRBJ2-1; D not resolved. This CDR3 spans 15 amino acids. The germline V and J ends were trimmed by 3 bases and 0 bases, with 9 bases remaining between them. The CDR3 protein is CASSLTPSSYNEQFF. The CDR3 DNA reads TGTGCCAGCAGTTTGACACCTAGCTCCTACAATGAGCAGTTCTTC.

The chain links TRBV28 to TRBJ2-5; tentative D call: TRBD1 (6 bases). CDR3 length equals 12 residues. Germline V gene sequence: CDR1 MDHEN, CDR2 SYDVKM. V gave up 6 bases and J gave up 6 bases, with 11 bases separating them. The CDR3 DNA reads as TGTGCCAGCAGACAGGGCCCAAAGACCCAGTACTTC. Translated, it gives CASRQGPKTQYF. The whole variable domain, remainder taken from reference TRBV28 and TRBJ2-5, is DVKVTQSSRYLVKRTGEKVFLECVQDMDHENMFWYRQDPGLGLRLIYFSYDVKMKEKGDIPEGYSVSREKKERFSLILESASTNQTSMYLCASRQGPKTQYFGPGTRLLVL.

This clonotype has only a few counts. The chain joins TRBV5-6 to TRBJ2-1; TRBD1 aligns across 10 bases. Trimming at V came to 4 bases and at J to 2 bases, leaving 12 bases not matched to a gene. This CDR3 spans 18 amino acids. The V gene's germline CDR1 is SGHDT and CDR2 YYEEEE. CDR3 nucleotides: TGTGCCAGCAGCAGTTCGGACAGGGGGAGGTCCGCCTACAATGAGCAGTTCTTC. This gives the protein CASSSSDRGRSAYNEQFF. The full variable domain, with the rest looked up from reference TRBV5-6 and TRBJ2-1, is DAGVTQSPTHLIKTRGQQVTLRCSPKSGHDTVSWYQQALGQGPQFIFQYYEEEERQRGNFPDRFSGHQFPNYSSELNVNALLLGDSALYLCASSSSDRGRSAYNEQFFGPGTRLTVL.